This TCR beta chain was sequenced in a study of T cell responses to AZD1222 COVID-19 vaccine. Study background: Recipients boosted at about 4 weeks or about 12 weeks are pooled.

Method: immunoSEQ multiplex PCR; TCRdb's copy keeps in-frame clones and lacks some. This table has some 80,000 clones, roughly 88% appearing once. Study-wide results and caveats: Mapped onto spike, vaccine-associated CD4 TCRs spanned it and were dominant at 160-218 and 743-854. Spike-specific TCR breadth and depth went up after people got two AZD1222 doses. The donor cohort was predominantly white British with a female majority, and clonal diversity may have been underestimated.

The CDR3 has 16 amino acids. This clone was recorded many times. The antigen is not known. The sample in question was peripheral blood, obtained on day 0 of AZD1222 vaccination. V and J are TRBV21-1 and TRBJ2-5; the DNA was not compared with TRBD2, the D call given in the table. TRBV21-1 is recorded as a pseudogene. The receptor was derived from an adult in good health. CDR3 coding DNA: TGTGCCAGCAGCAAGTGGGACGGGAGGGCCTCAGAGACCCAGTACTTC. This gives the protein CASSKWDGRASETQYF.